A single sample is the source of the 23 T cell receptor beta chains below, sequenced in a study of identical twins (dated by TCRdb to 2016 to 2017). Libraries were built with 5' RACE. The sample was run on an Illumina HiSeq 2000. TCRdb reprocessing: public reads trimmed at Q25 with fastp, clones called with MiXCR, in-frame beta chains kept. Rows merge per CDR3 protein into single entries with the most common DNA and genes. A total of hundreds of thousands of distinct CDR3 sequences appear in this sample, roughly a tenth of them only once. The ten largest account for 5.1% of the sample. The sample comprised memory (CD45RO+) T cells sorted from blood. This specimen's cell subset or site label, interpreted: CD45RO+ enriched T cells. The receptors derive from a woman between 18 and 29 years old in good health.

The chain employs TRBV9 and TRBJ1-2; D possibly corresponds to TRBD1 (5 bases). The V end was cut by 3 bases, the J end by 8 bases, with 11 bases between. CDR3 length: 12 residues. The germline V gene encodes CDR1 SGDLS and CDR2 YYNGEE. The CDR3 DNA reads TGTGCCAGCAGCGAGGTGGGGGTAGGCTACACCTTC. It is translated as CASSEVGVGYTF.

The V and J genes are TRBV18 and TRBJ2-5; 9 nucleotides align to TRBD2. Germline-derived CDR1 and CDR2 are KGHSH and LQKENI. J lost 4 bases, V lost 1 base, and 7 bases had no gene match. The CDR3 covers 16 residues. The CDR3: CASSPLERGDRETQYF. In DNA form, the CDR3 reads TGTGCCAGCTCACCACTGGAGCGGGGGGACAGAGAGACCCAGTACTTC.

V is TRBV2 and J is TRBJ1-2; no clear D gene. The V gene lost 2 bases and the J gene lost 5 bases, with 0 bases spanning the gap. The length of the CDR3 is 10 residues. Germline CDR1 reads SNHLY; CDR2 reads FYNNEI. The DNA of the CDR3 is TGTGCCAGCAGTGAATATGGCTACACCTTC. It encodes CASSEYGYTF.

The V and J genes are TRBV2 and TRBJ2-7, with 7 bases aligning to TRBD1. V shed 6 bases and J 4 bases; nucleotides not matched to a gene: 12. The length of the CDR3 is 15 residues. The germline gives CDR1 SNHLY, CDR2 FYNNEI. The CDR3 spells CASREYRDRSYEQYF. CDR3 nucleotides: TGTGCCAGCAGGGAATACCGGGACAGAAGTTACGAGCAGTACTTC.

This clonotype was observed a handful of times. The chain has TRBV7-9 and TRBJ1-2; TRBD1 matches at 7 bases. From germline, CDR1 is SEHNR and CDR2 FQNEAQ (reference sequence). J lost 6 bases, V lost 5 bases, and 6 bases had no gene match. The CDR3 totals 13 residues. The CDR3 DNA reads TGTGCCAGCAGCCGAATGACAGGGAATGGCTACACCTTC. It encodes CASSRMTGNGYTF.

This clonotype was found many times. CDR3 residues: CSARGFRQGNTEAFF. The CDR3 DNA sequence: TGCAGTGCTAGGGGTTTTCGACAGGGGAACACTGAAGCTTTCTTT. The V call is TRBV20-1, the J call TRBJ1-1, with 7 positions matching TRBD1. The CDR3 is 15 residues long. The V and J ends lost 3 bases and 1 base, in that order; junction bases with no gene match: 8. Germline values: CDR1 DFQATT, CDR2 SNEGSKA (reference sequence).

This clonotype showed up just a few times. The V gene is TRBV7-2, the J gene TRBJ2-1; 7 bases map to TRBD2. The CDR3 spans 13 residues. Germline lookup yields CDR1 SGHTA and CDR2 FQGNSA. V lost 5 bases, J lost 10 bases, and 8 bases stayed unmatched. The CDR3 sequence: CASSPFRGEEQFF. Here the CDR3 DNA reads TGTGCCAGCAGCCCCTTCCGGGGGGAAGAGCAGTTCTTC.

Only a few counts were recorded for this clonotype. The V call is TRBV27, the J call TRBJ2-7; weak D call: TRBD2 (5 bases). The germline CDR1 and CDR2 sequences are MNHEY and SMNVEV (reference sequence). The germline V and J ends were trimmed by 1 base and 4 bases, with 17 bases remaining between them. This CDR3 spans 16 amino acids. CDR3 DNA sequence: TGTGCCAGCAGTTTATTCCCCCCCGAGGGCGTATACGAGCAGTACTTC. Its protein product is CASSLFPPEGVYEQYF.

The chain links TRBV5-1 to TRBJ2-3; a weak D match, TRBD1 (5 bases). In germline, CDR1 is SGHRS, CDR2 YFSETQ. Trimming cost V 3 bases and J 0 bases, with 11 bases left between them. CDR3 length equals 15 residues. The CDR3 bases are TGCGCCAGCAGCTGGACATTTTCTAGCACAGATACGCAGTATTTT. Its translation: CASSWTFSSTDTQYF.

This rearrangement joins TRBV20-1 to TRBJ2-7; D is unclear. Germline CDR1 reads DFQATT; CDR2 reads SNEGSKA (reference sequence). Trimming took off 3 bases at V and 7 bases at J, with 13 bases between the two ends. The CDR3 consists of 12 residues. DNA of the CDR3: TGCAGTGCTAGCTCCAGCGCGGAAGAGCAGTACTTC. Protein product: CSASSSAEEQYF.

The V call is TRBV5-1, the J call TRBJ1-1; unclear D gene. The ends were cut back, 4 bases at V and 0 bases at J, with 10 bases in the middle. The length of the CDR3 is 14 residues. In germline, CDR1 is SGHRS, CDR2 YFSETQ. In DNA form, the CDR3 reads TGCGCCAGCAGCCGATCTTCAGTGAACACTGAAGCTTTCTTT. This codes for CASSRSSVNTEAFF.

The V call is TRBV7-9, the J call TRBJ2-3, with TRBD2 as a possible D gene (7 bases). The CDR3 loop spans 15 amino acids. V gave up 3 bases and J gave up 5 bases, with 15 bases separating them. CDR1 and CDR2 from the germline V gene are SEHNR and FQNEAQ (reference sequence). CDR3 loop: CASSFMGGPGDTQYF. The CDR3 region has the DNA TGTGCCAGCAGCTTCATGGGGGGGCCGGGAGATACGCAGTATTTT.

The chain joins TRBV20-1 to TRBJ2-5; 11 positions agree with TRBD2. The J segment lost 5 bases and the V segment lost 3 bases, leaving 8 bases of the junction unmatched. Germline V lookup: CDR1 DFQATT, CDR2 SNEGSKA (reference sequence). The CDR3 is made up of 15 amino acids. The CDR3, as DNA: TGCAGTGCTAGTTTCCTAGCGGGGGGTGGGGAGACCCAGTACTTC. Translating gives CSASFLAGGGETQYF.

CDR3 region: CASTINPGGRGYGYTF. The CDR3, as DNA: TGTGCCAGCACCATCAACCCGGGGGGCAGGGGATATGGCTACACCTTC. This chain connects TRBV7-9 to TRBJ1-2; a weak D match, TRBD1 (6 bases). V was cut by 7 bases and J by 5 bases, with 23 bases left in between. The germline V gene has CDR1 SEHNR and CDR2 FQNEAQ (reference sequence). CDR3 size: 16 residues.

In this sample, this clonotype turned up many times. The chain joins TRBV20-1 to TRBJ1-1; TRBD1 is a possible D gene (5 bases). V gave up 6 bases and J gave up 4 bases, with 24 bases separating them. CDR3 length: 16 amino acids. Germline V gene sequence: CDR1 DFQATT, CDR2 SNEGSKA (reference sequence). Here the CDR3 DNA reads TGCAGTGCGGACGGACACGACGAAGGGGCAGGCACTGAAGCTTTCTTT. It translates to CSADGHDEGAGTEAFF.

The V and J genes are TRBV20-1 and TRBJ2-1, with D possibly TRBD1 on 6 matching bases. Trimming pared 3 bases from V and 3 bases from J, leaving 12 bases between. Germline CDR1 DFQATT, CDR2 SNEGSKA (reference sequence). The CDR3 is 14 amino acids. The chain's CDR3 is CSASFRGGYNEQFF. The CDR3 bases are TGCAGTGCTAGTTTCAGGGGCGGCTACAATGAGCAGTTCTTC.

This chain uses TRBV7-9 with TRBJ2-3; 8 bases align to TRBD1. Germline lookup yields CDR1 SEHNR and CDR2 FQNEAQ (reference sequence). The CDR3 covers 16 residues. The junction had 12 bases not matched to a gene; V was cut back by 5 bases and J by 5 bases. CDR3 sequence reads: CASSPPGQGGRDTQYF. As DNA, the CDR3 is TGTGCCAGCAGCCCTCCCGGACAGGGTGGAAGAGATACGCAGTATTTT.

This clonotype was detected only a few times. This chain uses TRBV12-3 or TRBV12-4 with TRBJ2-3; D remains unclear. CDR3 size: 14 residues. V was pared by 6 bases and J by 0 bases, with 10 bases between. The CDR3 sequence: CASSDWSSTDTQYF. The DNA of the CDR3 is TGTGCCAGCAGCGACTGGTCTAGCACAGATACGCAGTATTTT.

This clonotype was picked up many times. CDR3 nucleotides: TGTGCCAGCAGCTTAGCAAGTGGACTAGCGGGGGCCTACAATGAGCAGTTCTTC. Translating it yields CASSLASGLAGAYNEQFF. This chain joins TRBV7-2 and TRBJ2-1; 13 bases map to TRBD2. Germline lookup yields CDR1 SGHTA and CDR2 FQGNSA. The CDR3 length is 18 residues. The junction had 4 bases not matched to a gene; V was cut back by 0 bases and J by 2 bases.

In this sample, this clonotype turned up a few times. V is TRBV20-1 and J is TRBJ2-2; a possible D gene is TRBD2 (6 bases). This CDR3 spans 14 amino acids. V lost 5 bases and J 2 bases, leaving 12 bases between the germline ends. From germline, CDR1 is DFQATT and CDR2 SNEGSKA (reference sequence). The DNA for the CDR3 is TGCAGTGCTGCGGGACGCCGTAACACCGGGGAGCTGTTTTTT. Protein product: CSAAGRRNTGELFF.

In this sample, this clonotype turned up many times. This chain uses TRBV5-1 with TRBJ1-1; no reliable D call. Germline values: CDR1 SGHRS, CDR2 YFSETQ. Trimming removed 0 bases from V and 6 bases from J, with 9 bases in between. This CDR3 comprises 13 residues. The CDR3 DNA reads as TGCGCCAGCAGCTTGGGGCAGGAGGCTGAAGCTTTCTTT. Translation gives CASSLGQEAEAFF.

Only a few counts were recorded for this clonotype. V usage is TRBV14 and J usage is TRBJ2-1, with D tentatively TRBD2 (5 bases). The germline CDR1 and CDR2 sequences are SGHDN and FVKESK. V shed 1 base and J shed 12 bases, with 10 bases lying between them. The CDR3 spans 12 residues. This CDR3 reads CASSQGFSVQFF. CDR3 DNA sequence: TGTGCCAGCAGCCAAGGGTTTAGCGTGCAGTTCTTC.

This chain links TRBV29-1 with TRBJ1-2; tentatively, D is TRBD1 (6 bases). Germline lookup yields CDR1 SQVTM and CDR2 ANQGSEA. V dropped 7 bases and J dropped 7 bases, with 19 bases sitting between them. The CDR3 loop spans 13 amino acids. The CDR3 nucleotides are TGCAGCGGGGGGCCTGGTGGTAGTGGTGGCTACACCTTC. It is translated as CSGGPGGSGGYTF.